The 14 T cell receptor beta chains below were found in one sample sequenced in a study of blood T cell repertoires in COVID-19. The method was immunoSEQ multiplex PCR; TCRdb's version includes in-frame clones alone and lacks a portion of them. The sample has over 100,000 clones, approximately 81% seen once. Sequenced material: peripheral blood. These receptors originate from an elderly woman with acute or convalescent COVID-19.

V gene TRBV5-4 combines with J gene TRBJ1-2, with D possibly being TRBD1 (5 bases). The CDR3 runs 15 residues. Germline loops: CDR1 SGHNT, CDR2 YYREEE (reference sequence). Trimming cost V 4 bases and J 4 bases, with 17 bases left between them. The CDR3 nucleotides read TGTGCCAGCAGCGATCCCGGGACTGACGGCTATGGCTACACCTTC. This encodes CASSDPGTDGYGYTF.

The genes are TRBV7-2 and TRBJ2-3; the D is unclear. The V end was cut by 1 base, the J end by 3 bases, with 8 bases between. The germline CDR1 and CDR2 sequences are SGHTA and FQGNSA. The CDR3 has 14 residues. CDR3 DNA: TGTGCCAGCAGCTTAGATCGAGCGACAGATACGCAGTATTTT. It specifies CASSLDRATDTQYF.

The chain combines TRBV5-1 with TRBJ1-4; D possibly corresponds to TRBD1 (5 bases). CDR3 length equals 17 residues. Per the germline V gene, CDR1 is SGHRS and CDR2 is YFSETQ. The V gene lost 0 bases and the J gene lost 8 bases, with 20 bases spanning the gap. CDR3 sequence: CASSLEGPGAGGEKLFF. Written as DNA, the CDR3 is TGCGCCAGCAGCTTGGAGGGTCCGGGCGCCGGGGGAGAAAAACTGTTTTTT.

This chain uses TRBV30 with TRBJ1-4; D remains unclear. In germline, CDR1 is GTSNPN, CDR2 SVGIG (reference sequence). The CDR3 extends over 18 amino acids. Trimming removed 2 bases from V and 0 bases from J, with 19 bases in between. The CDR3 is CAWSISRTQSATNEKLFF. In DNA, the CDR3 is TGTGCCTGGAGTATCTCCCGTACACAGTCTGCAACTAATGAAAAACTGTTTTTT.

The V gene is TRBV5-1, the J gene TRBJ1-5; 8 nucleotides match TRBD1. J gave up 2 bases and V 4 bases, and 5 bases lay outside the gene matches. There are 15 residues in the CDR3. Germline V gene lookup returns CDR1 SGHRS and CDR2 YFSETQ. CDR3 sequence reads: CASSLDRGRNQPQHF. The CDR3, as DNA: TGCGCCAGCAGCCTTGACAGGGGTCGCAATCAGCCCCAGCATTTT. The complete variable domain, with remaining parts taken from reference TRBV5-1 and TRBJ1-5, reads KAGVTQTPRYLIKTRGQQVTLSCSPISGHRSVSWYQQTPGQGLQFLFEYFSETQRNKGNFPGRFSGRQFSNSRSEMNVSTLELGDSALYLCASSLDRGRNQPQHFGDGTRLSIL.

V and J are TRBV7-6 and TRBJ1-1; TRBD1 aligns across 8 bases. CDR1 is SGHVS, CDR2 FNYEAQ, per germline. Germline trimming cut 3 bases from V and 5 bases from J; bases unmatched to any gene: 5. CDR3 length: 14 residues. The CDR3 region is CASSFATGETEAFF. The CDR3 region has the DNA TGTGCCAGCAGCTTCGCGACAGGGGAAACTGAAGCTTTCTTT.

CDR3 sequence (DNA): TGTGCCACCAGCATGGACATTTATAGCAATCAGCCCCAGCATTTT. It specifies CATSMDIYSNQPQHF. The rearrangement links TRBV15 to TRBJ1-5, with D possibly matching TRBD1 (5 bases). Deletions cut 4 bases from V and 0 bases from J, with 10 bases between. Germline values: CDR1 LNHNV, CDR2 YYDKDF (reference sequence). The CDR3 has 15 amino acids.

The chain combines TRBV5-4 with TRBJ2-7, with 8 bases identical to TRBD1. CDR3 length: 15 residues. Looked up from germline, CDR1 is SGHNT and CDR2 is YYREEE (reference sequence). Losses at the gene ends were 1 base for V and 0 bases for J; bases not matched to a gene: 3. This chain's CDR3 is CASSLQDRVSYEQYF. The CDR3 DNA reads TGTGCCAGCAGCTTGCAGGACAGGGTCTCCTACGAGCAGTACTTC.

CDR3 sequence reads: CASSKEAPVYGYTF. CDR3 coding DNA: TGTGCCAGCAGCAAAGAAGCTCCTGTCTATGGCTACACCTTC. The chain has TRBV7-9 and TRBJ1-2; no clear D. V lost 5 bases and J 4 bases, leaving 14 bases between the germline ends. This CDR3 is built from 14 residues. Germline CDR1 and CDR2: SEHNR and FQNEAQ (reference sequence). The full variable domain, with the rest looked up from reference TRBV7-9 and TRBJ1-2, is DTGVSQNPRHKITKRGQNVTFRCDPISEHNRLYWYRQTLGQGPEFLTYFQNEAQLEKSRLLSDRFSAERPKGSFSTLEIQRTEQGDSAMYLCASSKEAPVYGYTFGSGTRLTVV.

This chain links TRBV9 with TRBJ2-5, with 8 positions matching TRBD1. V dropped 0 bases and J dropped 5; count of bases not matched to a gene: 6. The length of the CDR3 is 15 residues. Germline lookup yields CDR1 SGDLS and CDR2 YYNGEE. The CDR3, as DNA: TGTGCCAGCAGCGTAGGGTCAGGGGGCTGGGAGACCCAGTACTTC. It is translated as CASSVGSGGWETQYF.

CDR3 DNA: TGCGCCAGCAGGACGGATGGTAGCAACTCTGGAAACACCATATATTTT. The encoded protein is CASRTDGSNSGNTIYF. V gene TRBV5-1 combines with J gene TRBJ1-3; no clear D gene. The CDR3 contains 16 residues. Germline CDR1 reads SGHRS; CDR2 reads YFSETQ. Trimming removed 5 bases from V and 0 bases from J, with 15 bases in between.

The CDR3 reads CASTDGTVYNSPLHF. The CDR3 nucleotides read TGTGCCAGCACCGACGGGACAGTCTATAATTCACCCCTCCACTTT. The V call is TRBV6-5, the J call TRBJ1-6, with 7 bases that match TRBD1. Germline loops: CDR1 MNHEY, CDR2 SVGAGI. With V trimmed by 7 bases and J by 3 bases, 6 bases remained unmatched. This CDR3 region has 15 residues.

The rearrangement uses TRBV2 and TRBJ1-6, with 7 bases fitting TRBD1. CDR3 length: 14 residues. Germline CDR1 reads SNHLY; CDR2 reads FYNNEI. V lost 6 bases, J lost 10 bases, and 9 bases stayed unmatched. CDR3 sequence reads: CASSFSRGQSPLHF. For the CDR3, the DNA is TGTGCCAGCAGCTTCAGTAGGGGGCAATCACCCCTCCACTTT.

Points on this clone: At one end, the junction sequence differs from germline, possibly due to a read error. The V gene is TRBV7-7, the J gene TRBJ2-5; TRBD2 matches 7 bases. Germline V gives CDR1 SSHAT, CDR2 FNYEAQ (reference sequence). There are 15 residues in the CDR3. The CDR3 spells CASSLGSGKIETQYF. In DNA, the CDR3 is TGTGCTAGCAGCTTAGGCAGCGGGAAGATCGAGACCCAGTACTTC.